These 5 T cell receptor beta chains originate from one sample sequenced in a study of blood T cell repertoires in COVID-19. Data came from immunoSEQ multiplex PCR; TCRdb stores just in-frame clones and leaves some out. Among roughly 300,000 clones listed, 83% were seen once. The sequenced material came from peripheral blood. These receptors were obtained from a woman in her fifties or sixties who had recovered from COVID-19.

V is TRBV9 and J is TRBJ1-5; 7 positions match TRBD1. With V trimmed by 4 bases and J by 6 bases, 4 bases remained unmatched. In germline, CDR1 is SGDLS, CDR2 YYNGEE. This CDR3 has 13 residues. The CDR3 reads CASSPGGSQPQHF. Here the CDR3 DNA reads TGTGCCAGCAGCCCAGGGGGAAGTCAGCCCCAGCATTTT.

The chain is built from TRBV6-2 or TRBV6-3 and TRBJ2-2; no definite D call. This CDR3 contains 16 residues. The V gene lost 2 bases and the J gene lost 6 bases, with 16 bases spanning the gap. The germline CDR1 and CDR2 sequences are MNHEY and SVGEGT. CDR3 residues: CASSYPNDWLAGELFF. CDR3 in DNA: TGTGCCAGCAGTTACCCCAATGACTGGCTAGCCGGGGAGCTGTTTTTT.

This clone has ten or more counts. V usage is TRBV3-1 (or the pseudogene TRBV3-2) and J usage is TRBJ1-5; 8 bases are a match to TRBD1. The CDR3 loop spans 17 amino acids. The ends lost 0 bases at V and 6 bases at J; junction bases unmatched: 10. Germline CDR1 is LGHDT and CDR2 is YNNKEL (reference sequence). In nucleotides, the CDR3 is TGTGCCAGCAGCCAAGAGGGCGAGACAGGGGTTTTTCAGCCCCAGCATTTT. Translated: CASSQEGETGVFQPQHF.

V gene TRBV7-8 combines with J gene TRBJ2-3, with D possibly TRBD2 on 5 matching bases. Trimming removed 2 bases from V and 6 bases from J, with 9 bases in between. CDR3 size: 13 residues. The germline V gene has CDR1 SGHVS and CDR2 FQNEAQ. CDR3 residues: CASSLIRDDTQYF. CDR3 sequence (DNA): TGTGCCAGCAGCTTAATTCGGGATGATACGCAGTATTTT.

CDR3 in amino acids: CASSKSSISNQPQHF. In DNA form, the CDR3 reads TGTGCCAGTAGTAAATCGAGCATTAGCAATCAGCCCCAGCATTTT. This chain links TRBV19 with TRBJ1-5; no firm D call. The length of the CDR3 is 15 residues. CDR1 is LNHDA, CDR2 SQIVND, per germline (reference sequence). Trimming cost V 4 bases and J 0 bases, with 10 bases left between them.